These 29 T cell receptor beta chains came from one sample sequenced in a study of tumor-infiltrating lymphocytes in primary liver carcinoma. Unsorted whole blood supplied the RNA, and germline DNA was extracted too. Starting material of approximately 500 ng total RNA yielded TCR beta cDNA via a constant-region primer. A slightly modified ARM-PCR protocol with three nested multiplex PCR rounds produced these TCR beta libraries. A C-beta reverse primer and TRBV1-TRBV30 forward primers served in each of the first two PCR rounds, at ten to eleven cycles apiece. MiXCR, applied by TCRdb to the multiplex PCR reads, yields one record per CDR3 protein. Seen here are fewer than 350,000 distinct CDR3 sequences, 65% observed once, and the top ten hold about 6.5%. What was sequenced was peripheral blood. The receptors shown here come from a man in his forties or fifties with primary liver carcinoma and hepatitis B virus infection.

The chain uses TRBV11-2 and TRBJ2-2; 7 bases align to TRBD2. This CDR3 contains 15 residues. The V and J ends lost 5 bases and 5 bases, in that order; junction bases with no gene match: 8. Germline assignment: CDR1 SGHAT and CDR2 FQNNGV. The CDR3 loop is CASSPTAGVTGELFF. In nucleotides, the CDR3 is TGTGCCAGCAGCCCCACGGCGGGGGTGACCGGGGAGCTGTTTTTT.

Note on this clonotype: The junction departs from the called germline gene at one end, perhaps through a read error. J is TRBJ2-1 and V is TRBV11-2; possible D gene TRBD2, 7 bases. Germline V gene sequence: CDR1 SGHAT, CDR2 FQNNGV. The CDR3 extends over 16 amino acids. The CDR3 nucleotides are TGTACCAGCAGCTTAGCCGGACTAGAGGGGGAGGGGGAGCAGTTCTTC. It translates to CTSSLAGLEGEGEQFF.

On this clonotype itself: With a much larger clone just one base away, this may be a read error. J is TRBJ1-5 and V is TRBV5-5; no definite D call. Trimming stripped 4 bases from V and 0 bases from J, with 11 bases between. This CDR3 has 15 residues. Per the germline V gene, CDR1 is SGHKS and CDR2 is YYEKEE (reference sequence). The CDR3 sequence: CASSTRVDSNQPQHF. The DNA for the CDR3 is TGTGCCAGCAGCACCCGGGTCGATAGCAATCAGCCCCAGCATTTT. Combining the CDR3 with reference TRBV5-5 and TRBJ1-5 gives the whole variable domain DAGVTQSPTHLIKTRGQQVTLRCSPISGHKSVSWYQQVLGQGPQFIFQYYEKEERGRGNFPDRFSARQFPNYSSELNVNALLLGDSALYLCASSTRVDSNQPQHFGDGTRLSIL.

A remark on this clonotype: This sequence may be a read error, since a much larger clone differs from it by one base. The rearrangement links TRBV12-5 to TRBJ2-1; TRBD2 might be the D (5 bases). This CDR3 comprises 15 residues. The germline gives CDR1 LGHNT, CDR2 FRNRAP. V gave up 5 bases and J gave up 8 bases, with 19 bases separating them. CDR3 bases: TGTGCTAGTGGTACCCCGGGAACACACGGTCATGAGCAGTTCTTC. Its protein product is CASGTPGTHGHEQFF.

To note about this clonotype: This may be a read error: a much more frequent sequence differs by one nucleotide. The chain joins TRBV14 to TRBJ2-7, with 9 bases identical to TRBD2. CDR1 and CDR2 from the germline V gene are SGHDN and FVKESK. The CDR3 has 16 amino acids. The CDR3 region is CASSPGGLAGNYVQYF. The CDR3, as DNA: TGTGCCAGCAGCCCCGGTGGGCTAGCGGGAAATTACGTGCAGTACTTC.

V and J are TRBV14 and TRBJ1-2; D is ambiguous. Germline V CDR1 and CDR2: SGHDN, FVKESK. The CDR3 loop spans 12 amino acids. V lost 0 bases to trimming and J lost 7 bases, with 6 bases between them. This CDR3 reads CASSQDVRGYTF. The CDR3 bases are TGTGCCAGCAGCCAAGACGTGCGTGGCTACACCTTC.

Notes on this clonotype: This may be a read error, as it is one base from a much larger clone. The chain combines TRBV6-2 or TRBV6-3 with TRBJ1-5; 10 nucleotides line up with TRBD1. The CDR3 is made up of 17 amino acids. Germline V gene sequence: CDR1 MNHEY, CDR2 SVGEGT. CDR3 in DNA: TGTGCCAGCAGTTACTCGAAGGACAGGGGGTGGAATCAGCCCCATCATTTT. Its protein is CASSYSKDRGWNQPHHF.

On this clonotype itself: A junction boundary mismatches the germline segment, possibly from a read error. This sequence joins TRBV28 and TRBJ2-2; 9 bases are shared with TRBD1. From germline, CDR1 is MDHEN and CDR2 SYDVKM. The CDR3 is 15 residues long. The CDR3 nucleotides are TGTGTCAGCAGTTGGGGACAGGGTTCTTTCGGGGAGCTGTTTTTT. This codes for CVSSWGQGSFGELFF.

This clonotype turned up a few times. J is TRBJ2-3 and V is TRBV5-1; D gene unclear. Trimming pared 2 bases from V and 0 bases from J, leaving 4 bases between. The CDR3 is 13 residues long. Germline CDR1 is SGHRS and CDR2 is YFSETQ. The chain's CDR3 is CASSLMSTDTQYF. The CDR3 region has the DNA TGCGCCAGCAGCTTAATGAGCACAGATACGCAGTATTTT.

To note about this clonotype: A much larger clone differs from this one at a single base, so this may be a read error. Because the CDR3 is missing its conserved closing phenylalanine or tryptophan, this is likely a read error. The V and J genes are TRBV6-1 and TRBJ1-1; D unclear. There are 10 residues in the CDR3. In germline, CDR1 is MNHNS, CDR2 SASEGT. The V gene lost 7 bases and the J gene lost 3 bases, with 3 bases spanning the gap. CDR3 region: CASMDTEAFY. Here the CDR3 DNA reads TGTGCCAGCATGGACACTGAAGCTTTCTAT.

This clonotype was recorded once. The junction and the germline gene differ at one end; a read error may be behind it. The chain carries TRBV11-2 and TRBJ2-7, with TRBD2 as a possible D gene (5 bases). The germline gives CDR1 SGHAT, CDR2 FQNNGV. The CDR3 covers 15 residues. The CDR3 is CASSRAEDLLCEQHF. The DNA for the CDR3 is TGTGCCAGCAGCCGGGCGGAGGACCTCCTCTGCGAGCAGCACTTC.

Details on this clonotype: This may be a read error, as it is one base from a much larger clone. The CDR3 spells CVSNDLAGGVETQYF. Here the CDR3 DNA reads TGTGTCAGCAACGATCTTGCGGGAGGGGTGGAGACCCAGTACTTC. This rearrangement joins TRBV11-2 to TRBJ2-5, with TRBD2 matching 9 bases. The CDR3 covers 15 residues. Germline lookup yields CDR1 SGHAT and CDR2 FQNNGV.

To note about this clonotype: The final CDR3 position lacks the conserved phenylalanine or tryptophan, pointing to a likely read error. The V call is TRBV29-1, the J call TRBJ2-7, with D hard to call. Between the trimmed V and J ends, which lost 4 bases and 5 bases, there was a span of 12 bases. The CDR3 length is 12 residues. CDR1 is SQVTM and CDR2 is ANQGSEA in the germline V gene. The CDR3 loop reads CSVGGEPNEQYL. As DNA, the CDR3 is TGCAGCGTTGGAGGCGAACCGAACGAGCAGTACCTC.

A word on this clonotype: At one end, the junction sequence differs from germline, possibly due to a read error. V usage is TRBV4-1 and J usage is TRBJ2-1, with D maybe TRBD1 (5 bases). The CDR3 extends over 17 amino acids. Germline V gene sequence: CDR1 MGHRA, CDR2 YSYEKL. The CDR3 DNA sequence: TGCGCCAGCAGACAACCAACGACAGTACACTCCTACAATGTGCAGTTCTTC. It translates to CASRQPTTVHSYNVQFF.

On this clonotype: This may stem from a read error, because a much larger clone lies one nucleotide away. The chain links TRBV4-3 to TRBJ2-3; D not resolved. CDR1 LGHNA and CDR2 YSLEER come from the germline V gene. The V and J ends lost 2 bases and 5 bases respectively, with 8 bases between them. The CDR3 loop spans 13 amino acids. CDR3 in amino acids: CASSQSRVDTQYF. The DNA of the CDR3 is TGCGCCAGCAGCCAATCCCGGGTAGATACGCAGTATTTT.

As concerns this clonotype: With a much larger clone just one base away, this may be a read error. V gene TRBV6-2 or TRBV6-3 combines with J gene TRBJ2-7; D is uncertain. The V end was cut by 3 bases, the J end by 4 bases, with 13 bases between. The CDR3 length is 14 residues. In germline, CDR1 is MNHEY, CDR2 SVGEGT. This chain's CDR3 is CASSYMGTNYEQYF. The DNA of the CDR3 is TGTGCCAGCAGTTATATGGGCACGAATTACGAGCAGTACTTC.

Remarks on this clonotype: The germline gene is not matched at one end of the junction; a read error may be the cause. The V and J genes are TRBV6-5 and TRBJ2-1; 10 positions agree with TRBD2. The CDR3 has 20 residues. Germline V gives CDR1 MNHEY, CDR2 SVGAGI. CDR3 loop: CASGYSMLGLARGRDNEQFF. CDR3 DNA: TGTGCCAGCGGTTACTCGATGCTGGGACTAGCGAGAGGCCGTGACAATGAGCAGTTCTTC.

This clonotype has just a few counts. The chain is built from TRBV11-2 and TRBJ1-1; D ambiguous. Per the germline V gene, CDR1 is SGHAT and CDR2 is FQNNGV. The CDR3 covers 13 residues. Between the trimmed V and J ends, which lost 5 bases and 14 bases, there was a span of 21 bases. Here the CDR3 DNA reads TGTGCCAGCAGCCTGACATCGAACACTGAAGTCTTCTTT. Translated, it gives CASSLTSNTEVFF.

The chain links TRBV11-3 to TRBJ1-1; 9 bases line up with TRBD1. The CDR3 contains 16 residues. The J segment lost 2 bases and the V segment lost 3 bases, leaving 7 bases of the junction unmatched. Germline lookup yields CDR1 SGHNT and CDR2 YENEEA. CDR3 residues: CASSFVGQGPNTEAFF. The CDR3 DNA follows: TGTGCCAGCAGCTTCGTAGGACAGGGGCCAAACACTGAAGCTTTCTTT.

This clonotype was detected only once. A much larger clone differs by one base, so this may be a read error. The chain carries TRBV5-1 and TRBJ2-5; 9 nucleotides agree with TRBD2. The length of the CDR3 is 17 residues. The ends lost 1 base at V and 5 bases at J; junction bases unmatched: 12. Germline CDR1 SGHRS, CDR2 YFSETQ. The CDR3 spells CASSLSVAGESWETQYF. For the CDR3, the DNA is TGCGCCAGCAGCTTGTCGGTAGCGGGAGAATCTTGGGAGACCCAGTACTTC.

Note on this clonotype: At one boundary the junction diverges from the germline segment, which might be a read error. J is TRBJ2-1 and V is TRBV11-2; 8 bases fit TRBD2. The CDR3 totals 17 residues. Germline V gene lookup returns CDR1 SGHAT and CDR2 FQNNGV. The CDR3, as DNA: TGTGCCATCAGCTCATCACTAGCGGCCATCTCCTACAATGAGCAGTTCTTC. This gives the protein CAISSSLAAISYNEQFF.

The sample holds a few counts of this clonotype. The junction departs from the called germline gene at one end, perhaps through a read error. V is TRBV10-3 and J is TRBJ2-1; tentatively, D is TRBD2 (7 bases). CDR1 is ENHRY, CDR2 SYGVKD, per germline. CDR3 length: 19 residues. The CDR3 reads CAISDYGLAGELRDNEQSF. The CDR3 nucleotides read TGTGCCATCAGTGACTACGGACTGGCGGGAGAGTTGAGGGACAATGAGCAGTCCTTC.

Note on this clonotype: It may be a read error: a sequence one base away is much more abundant. CDR3 in DNA: TGTGCCAGCAGCCAAGATGGGTTGAGCACAGATACGCAGTTTTTT. This sequence encodes CASSQDGLSTDTQFF. The chain couples TRBV4-2 to TRBJ2-3; no clear D. CDR1 is LGHNA and CDR2 is YNFKEQ in the germline V gene. The CDR3 is 15 residues long.

Turning to this clonotype: At one boundary the junction diverges from the germline segment, which might be a read error. The V and J genes are TRBV11-2 and TRBJ2-1; D unclear. The better agreement between TRBJ2-7 and the DNA end casts doubt on the J call. CDR3 length: 11 amino acids. CDR1 and CDR2 from the germline V gene are SGHAT and FQNNGV. CDR3 protein: CTSSFITEQYF. The CDR3 DNA follows: TGTACCAGCAGCTTCATCACCGAGCAGTACTTC.

V usage is TRBV6-6 and J usage is TRBJ2-1; D is perhaps TRBD2 (7 bases). The CDR3 length is 16 residues. V lost 7 bases, J lost 7 bases, and 23 bases lay in between. In germline, CDR1 is MNHNY, CDR2 SVGAGI (reference sequence). For the CDR3, the DNA is TGTGCCAGCAAAGAGGGGGGGCTCGGCGGGTGGAATGAGCAGTTCTTC. Amino acids: CASKEGGLGGWNEQFF.

With respect to this clonotype: A much larger clone lies one base from this, so it may be a read error. The rearrangement uses TRBV6-5 and TRBJ1-1; D is perhaps TRBD1 (6 bases). Germline V gene data show CDR1 as MNHEY and CDR2 as SVGAGI. This CDR3 region has 14 residues. CDR3 nucleotides: TGTGCCACCTTGGGGGGCCCAAGTGACACTGAAGCTATCTTT. It specifies CATLGGPSDTEAIF.

In the case of this clonotype: One junction end does not reproduce the germline sequence, and a read error may be involved. This chain joins TRBV5-6 and TRBJ2-3; possible D gene TRBD2, 6 bases. The CDR3 has 19 amino acids. Germline-derived CDR1 and CDR2 are SGHDT and YYEEEE. CDR3 DNA: TGTGCCAGCAGCTTGGGCTCGGTTAGCCGGAGGGTTGGCACAAATACGCAGTATTTT. This encodes CASSLGSVSRRVGTNTQYF.

This clonotype appeared many times. The rearrangement joins TRBV6-1 to TRBJ1-2, with a tentative D call TRBD1 (6 bases). This CDR3 has 15 residues. V lost 1 base to trimming and J lost 5 bases, with 14 bases between them. Germline loops: CDR1 MNHNS, CDR2 SASEGT. The CDR3 DNA is TGTGCCAGCAGTGAAGAGTTTGGGACAAGTTATGGCTACACCTTC. It encodes CASSEEFGTSYGYTF.

Of note for this clonotype: The CDR3 carries no conserved terminal phenylalanine or tryptophan, so it likely arises from a read error. The V call is TRBV11-2, the J call TRBJ2-3; D is tentatively TRBD1 or TRBD2 (5 bases each). Per the germline V gene, CDR1 is SGHAT and CDR2 is FQNNGV. The CDR3 is 15 amino acids. The CDR3 DNA is TGTGCCAGCACGCGACAGCGTCCTAGCACAGACACGCAGTATTCT. Its translation: CASTRQRPSTDTQYS.